A selection of T cell receptor beta chains follows, all from one sample in a study of T-cell memory formation after mild COVID-19. TCRdb reprocessed the 5' RACE reads via MiXCR and lists one record per CDR3 protein. This sample has about 390,000 distinct CDR3 sequences; more than 15% occur once, and the top ten carry around a fifth. Sequencing was done on a sample of PBMCs or a T cell subset sorted from them (not recorded which). The receptors were gathered from a man between 18 and 35 years old who had mild COVID-19 (a few samples of this study predate the infection). Cell type and time point are not known. Both conserved end residues are part of each CDR3. Fields, in order: J gene, D gene, V gene, CDR3 length, clone size, CDR3 protein, CDR3 DNA. The D gene is left open where the match is weak. The size of a clone is reported for some rows only, either as once, few or many, or as a class for expanded clones.

J gene: TRBJ1-5
D gene: -
V gene: TRBV24-1
CDR3 length: 11
clone size: few
CDR3 protein: CATSDGRDQHF
CDR3 DNA: TGTGCCACCAGTGATGGCCGGGACCAGCATTTT

J gene: TRBJ2-3
D gene: -
V gene: TRBV12-3/TRBV12-4
CDR3 length: 13
clone size: -
CDR3 protein: CASSFQLTDTQYF
CDR3 DNA: TGTGCCAGCAGTTTCCAGCTCACAGATACGCAGTATTTT

J gene: TRBJ1-2
D gene: TRBD1
V gene: TRBV6-5
CDR3 length: 14
clone size: few
CDR3 protein: CASSFDRAGYGYTF
CDR3 DNA: TGTGCCAGCAGTTTCGACAGGGCGGGATATGGCTACACCTTC

J gene: TRBJ1-1
D gene: -
V gene: TRBV12-3/TRBV12-4
CDR3 length: 14
clone size: few
CDR3 protein: CASSFMQGISEAFF
CDR3 DNA: TGTGCCAGCAGTTTCATGCAGGGCATCTCTGAAGCTTTCTTT

J gene: TRBJ2-5
D gene: -
V gene: TRBV2
CDR3 length: 15
clone size: few
CDR3 protein: CASSAAEMPSETQYF
CDR3 DNA: TGTGCCAGCAGTGCGGCTGAAATGCCCTCGGAGACCCAGTACTTC

J gene: TRBJ1-2
D gene: -
V gene: TRBV30
CDR3 length: 12
clone size: few
CDR3 protein: CAWEFGSYGYTF
CDR3 DNA: TGTGCCTGGGAGTTTGGGAGCTATGGCTACACCTTC

J gene: TRBJ1-1
D gene: -
V gene: TRBV7-2
CDR3 length: 13
clone size: -
CDR3 protein: CASSFSPTLEAFF
CDR3 DNA: TGTGCCAGCAGCTTCAGCCCTACCCTTGAAGCTTTCTTT

J gene: TRBJ2-3
D gene: -
V gene: TRBV10-3
CDR3 length: 17
clone size: -
CDR3 protein: CAISGSGPELSTDTQYF
CDR3 DNA: TGTGCCATCAGTGGGAGCGGGCCCGAACTTAGCACAGATACGCAGTATTTT

J gene: TRBJ1-1
D gene: TRBD1
V gene: TRBV30
CDR3 length: 14
clone size: -
CDR3 protein: CAWSVRTGFGEAFF
CDR3 DNA: TGTGCCTGGAGTGTTAGGACAGGGTTTGGTGAAGCTTTCTTT

J gene: TRBJ1-4
D gene: -
V gene: TRBV6-6
CDR3 length: 16
clone size: few
CDR3 protein: CASSDEWYATNEKLFF
CDR3 DNA: TGTGCCAGCAGTGACGAGTGGTATGCAACTAATGAAAAACTGTTTTTT